These T cell receptor beta chains were read from a single sample in a study of T cells after somatic rescue of genetic block. TCRdb's copy holds only in-frame clones and misses some; the assay was immunoSEQ multiplex PCR. The sample has tens of thousands of clones, 70% to 90% seen once; the top ten hold around 1.6%. The sample comprised peripheral blood mononuclear cells (PBMCs). Every receptor here comes from a woman between 18 and 29 years old. CDR3s include the opening cysteine and the closing phenylalanine or tryptophan. A D gene is named only where the DNA matches it firmly. The size entry is marked missing in some rows and otherwise reads once, few, many or a size class.

size: NA; J: TRBJ2-7; length: 15; V: TRBV19; D: TRBD2; CDR3: CASSIDLGLAGEQYF
size: NA; J: TRBJ2-1; length: 16; V: TRBV5-1; D: NA; CDR3: CASSVGSMAGYNEQFF
size: NA; J: TRBJ2-7; length: 15; V: TRBV6-1; D: TRBD1; CDR3: CASMYRDRGSYEQYF
size: few; J: TRBJ2-1; length: 15; V: TRBV25-1; D: NA; CDR3: CASSDVRQKYNEQFF
size: few; J: TRBJ2-2; length: 14; V: TRBV5-1; D: NA; CDR3: CASSLGGNTGELFF
size: NA; J: TRBJ2-7; length: 13; V: TRBV2; D: NA; CDR3: CASVWTESYEQYF
size: NA; J: TRBJ1-6; length: 15; V: TRBV30; D: NA; CDR3: CAWSVEGLLNSPLHF
size: NA; J: TRBJ2-7; length: 15; V: TRBV27; D: TRBD2; CDR3: CASSSLAESSYEQYF
size: NA; J: TRBJ1-1; length: 17; V: TRBV29-1; D: NA; CDR3: CSVGGGVGRNLNTEAFF
size: NA; J: TRBJ2-1; length: 13; V: TRBV27; D: NA; CDR3: CASSLWGYNEQFF
size: few; J: TRBJ1-2; length: 13; V: TRBV6-5; D: NA; CDR3: CASSPGGVGGYTF
size: NA; J: TRBJ2-5; length: 14; V: TRBV7-9; D: TRBD1; CDR3: CASSSEDRGMSQYF
size: NA; J: TRBJ2-7; length: 16; V: TRBV30; D: TRBD2; CDR3: CAWSAPRTSGSYEQYF
size: NA; J: TRBJ2-7; length: 14; V: TRBV30; D: TRBD2; CDR3: CAWRTSERPYEQYF
size: NA; J: TRBJ2-2; length: 15; V: TRBV28; D: NA; CDR3: CASSLRQGWTGELFF
size: NA; J: TRBJ2-1; length: 16; V: TRBV5-1; D: NA; CDR3: CASSRAVASGYNEQFF
size: once; J: TRBJ2-7; length: 16; V: TRBV5-1; D: NA; CDR3: CASSLGRRVWAYEQYF
size: NA; J: TRBJ2-1; length: 18; V: TRBV28; D: TRBD1; CDR3: CASTRLYSGTVIYNEQFF
size: NA; J: TRBJ1-3; length: 16; V: TRBV19; D: NA; CDR3: CASSIVQGGPGNTIYF
size: NA; J: TRBJ2-7; length: 13; V: TRBV2; D: TRBD2; CDR3: CASSPSGAYEQYF
size: NA; J: TRBJ2-7; length: 16; V: TRBV5-1; D: TRBD2; CDR3: CASSFPQAGNAYEQYF
size: NA; J: TRBJ1-4; length: 15; V: TRBV28; D: TRBD1; CDR3: CASSLWQGEDEKLFF
size: NA; J: TRBJ2-7; length: 15; V: TRBV15; D: TRBD2; CDR3: CATSRGLGGSYEQYF
size: NA; J: TRBJ1-2; length: 16; V: TRBV7-2; D: NA; CDR3: CASSPGPTISNYGYTF
size: NA; J: TRBJ2-5; length: 13; V: TRBV18; D: NA; CDR3: CASSPRPQETQYF
size: NA; J: TRBJ2-1; length: 15; V: TRBV30; D: NA; CDR3: CAWSDRARGLPKGFF
size: NA; J: TRBJ1-1; length: 15; V: TRBV28; D: TRBD1; CDR3: CASSPPVRGDTEAFF
size: NA; J: TRBJ1-3; length: 14; V: TRBV28; D: TRBD1; CDR3: CASSYQGVGNTIYF
size: NA; J: TRBJ1-1; length: 13; V: TRBV5-6; D: NA; CDR3: CASSLGAGGEAFF
size: once; J: TRBJ1-1; length: 12; V: TRBV10-3; D: NA; CDR3: CAIRGGGTEAFF
size: NA; J: TRBJ1-2; length: 15; V: TRBV7-9; D: NA; CDR3: CASSLSGGAYHGYTF
size: NA; J: TRBJ1-5; length: 13; V: TRBV5-1; D: NA; CDR3: CASSLEGHQPQHF
size: NA; J: TRBJ2-3; length: 15; V: TRBV2; D: TRBD2; CDR3: CASTGLAGELDTQYF
size: NA; J: TRBJ2-7; length: 15; V: TRBV6-1; D: TRBD1; CDR3: CASSRGQGANYEQYF
size: NA; J: TRBJ1-4; length: 15; V: TRBV15; D: NA; CDR3: CATSSSGSRNEKLFF
size: NA; J: TRBJ1-2; length: 15; V: TRBV6-6; D: NA; CDR3: CASSPGSRAYYGYTF
size: NA; J: TRBJ2-7; length: 14; V: TRBV6-5; D: TRBD2; CDR3: CASRGPGLGYEQYF
size: few; J: TRBJ1-1; length: 13; V: TRBV7-7; D: NA; CDR3: CASSQGDGTEAFF
size: NA; J: TRBJ2-2; length: 13; V: TRBV4-1; D: NA; CDR3: CASSPWVTGELFF
size: few; J: TRBJ1-1; length: 13; V: TRBV2; D: NA; CDR3: CASSEAGVVEAFF
size: NA; J: TRBJ1-5; length: 17; V: TRBV18; D: TRBD1; CDR3: CASSSIGRQGGGQPQHF
size: NA; J: TRBJ2-1; length: 14; V: TRBV28; D: NA; CDR3: CASRLTRVRGEQFF
size: NA; J: TRBJ2-1; length: 15; V: TRBV30; D: NA; CDR3: CAWSADSSPYNEQFF
size: NA; J: TRBJ2-7; length: 16; V: TRBV5-1; D: TRBD2; CDR3: CASSASSGNSPYEQYF
size: NA; J: TRBJ2-7; length: 14; V: TRBV28; D: TRBD2; CDR3: CASSLGGSLYEQYF
size: NA; J: TRBJ2-1; length: 17; V: TRBV11-3; D: NA; CDR3: CASSLESLRRTYNEQFF
size: NA; J: TRBJ2-7; length: 14; V: TRBV7-9; D: TRBD2; CDR3: CASSQWTRSYEQYF